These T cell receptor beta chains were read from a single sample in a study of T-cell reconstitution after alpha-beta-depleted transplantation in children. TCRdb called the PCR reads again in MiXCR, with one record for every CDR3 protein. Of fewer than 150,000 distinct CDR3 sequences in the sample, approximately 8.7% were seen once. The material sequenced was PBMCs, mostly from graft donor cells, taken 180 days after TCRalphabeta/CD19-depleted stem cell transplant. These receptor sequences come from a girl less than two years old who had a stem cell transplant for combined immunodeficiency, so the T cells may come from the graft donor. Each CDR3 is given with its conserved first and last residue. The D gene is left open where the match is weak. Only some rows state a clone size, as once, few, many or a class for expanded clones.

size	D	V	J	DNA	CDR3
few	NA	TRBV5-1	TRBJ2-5	TGCGCCAGCAGCTTATCACAGGCCCAAGAGACCCAGTACTTC	CASSLSQAQETQYF
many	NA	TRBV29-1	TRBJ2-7	TGCAGCGTTCTTGGAGGGGCCCCGGGCTACGAGCAGTACTTC	CSVLGGAPGYEQYF
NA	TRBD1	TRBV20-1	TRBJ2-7	TGCAGTGCTAGAGCCTACGGGACAGGTGATCTACGGGGGTACGAGCAGTACTTC	CSARAYGTGDLRGYEQYF
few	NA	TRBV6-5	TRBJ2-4	TGTGCCAGCAGGGGGTCCCTGGCCAAAAACATTCAGTACTTC	CASRGSLAKNIQYF
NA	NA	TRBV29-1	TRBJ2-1	TGCAGCGTTGTGTCCCCCCGCGGCGACCCAAAACTTTGGAATGAGCAGTTCTTC	CSVVSPRGDPKLWNEQFF
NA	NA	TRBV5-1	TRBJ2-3	TGCGCCAGCAGCCCTTTCTCTGGGGCTGGCACAGATACGCAGTATTTT	CASSPFSGAGTDTQYF
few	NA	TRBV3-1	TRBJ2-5	TGTGCCAGCAGCCAAGTAAGGGTGGAGACCCAGTACTTC	CASSQVRVETQYF
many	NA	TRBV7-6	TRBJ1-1	TGTGCCAGCAGCTTAGAGGTGAACACTGAAGCTTTCTTT	CASSLEVNTEAFF
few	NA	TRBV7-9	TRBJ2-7	TGTGCCAGCAGCCCCCGGCGGATCGGGTTCGGGGGCGAGCAGTACTTC	CASSPRRIGFGGEQYF
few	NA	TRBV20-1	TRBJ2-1	TGCAGTGCTTCCCGTTACAGCTCTGACTACAATGAGCAGTTCTTC	CSASRYSSDYNEQFF
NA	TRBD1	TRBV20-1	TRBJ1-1	TGCAGTGCTTCTCCGGGACAGTTGAACACTGAAGCTTTCTTT	CSASPGQLNTEAFF
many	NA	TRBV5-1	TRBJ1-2	TGCGCCAGCGCCCCAACGTCCCCTAACTATGGCTACACCTTC	CASAPTSPNYGYTF
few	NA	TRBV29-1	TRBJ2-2	TGCAGCGTTACGGAGGGCGACACCGGGGAGCTGTTTTTT	CSVTEGDTGELFF
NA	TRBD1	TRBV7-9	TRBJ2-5	TGTGCCAGCAGATACAGGGGCCAAGAGACCCAGTACTTC	CASRYRGQETQYF
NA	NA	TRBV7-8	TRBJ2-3	TGTGCCAGCAGCTTTAACCCGGGGGCGGCAGATACGCAGTATTTT	CASSFNPGAADTQYF
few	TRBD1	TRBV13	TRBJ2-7	TGTGCCAGCAGCTTAGAGTGGGACAGGGGCAGCGAGCAGTACTTC	CASSLEWDRGSEQYF
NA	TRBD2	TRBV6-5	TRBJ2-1	TGTGCCAGCAGTTATGGGCCGGGGGGGTTTGCCTACAATGAGCAGTTCTTC	CASSYGPGGFAYNEQFF
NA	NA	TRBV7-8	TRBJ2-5	TGTGCCAGCAGCGACTACAGGGCCCCGCAGGAGACCCAGTACTTC	CASSDYRAPQETQYF
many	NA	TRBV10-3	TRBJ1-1	TGTGCCATCAGTGAAAGGAACGGAGAAGCTTTCTTT	CAISERNGEAFF
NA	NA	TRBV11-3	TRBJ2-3	TGTGCCAGCAGGCCCGGACAAAACACAGATACGCAGTATTTT	CASRPGQNTDTQYF
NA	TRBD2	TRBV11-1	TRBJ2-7	TGTGCCAGCAGCTTAACGGGATTTTGGACTAGCGGGCGAGTCGAGTACGAGCAGTACTTC	CASSLTGFWTSGRVEYEQYF
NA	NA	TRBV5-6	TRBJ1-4	TGTGCCAGCAGCTTATGGGGATCCCATGAAAAACTGTTTTTT	CASSLWGSHEKLFF
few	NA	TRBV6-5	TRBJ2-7	TGTGCCAGCAGGAGGGACCGAGCCTACGAGCAGTACTTC	CASRRDRAYEQYF
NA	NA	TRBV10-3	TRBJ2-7	TGTGCCATCAGTCCTCGGGAGAACCACGAGCAGTACTTC	CAISPRENHEQYF
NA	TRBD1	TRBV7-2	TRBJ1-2	TGTGCCAGCAGCCCGGACAGGGAAAGGAGCTACACCTTC	CASSPDRERSYTF
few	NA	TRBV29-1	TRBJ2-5	TGCAGCGTTGGGACACTTTATCTAGAGACCCAGTACTTC	CSVGTLYLETQYF
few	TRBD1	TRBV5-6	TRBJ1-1	TGTGCCAGCAGCTCCCGGGACAGAGGCACTGAAGCTTTCTTT	CASSSRDRGTEAFF
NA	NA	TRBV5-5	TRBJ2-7	TGTGCCAGCAGCTGGGGCTCAGGGGTCTACGAGCAGTACTTC	CASSWGSGVYEQYF
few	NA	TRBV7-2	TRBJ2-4	TGTGCCAGCAGCTCCAACAGGGTGGCCAAAAACATTCAGTACTTC	CASSSNRVAKNIQYF
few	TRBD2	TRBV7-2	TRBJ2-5	TGTGCCAGCAATTTAGCGGGAGGGCCGGAGACCCAGTACTTC	CASNLAGGPETQYF
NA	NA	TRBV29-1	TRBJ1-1	TGCAGCGTTGTCGGGGGGAGAATGAACACTGAAGCTTTCTTT	CSVVGGRMNTEAFF
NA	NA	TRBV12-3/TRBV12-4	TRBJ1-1	TGTGCCAGCAGTTTAAGGTCGAACACTGAAGCTTTCTTT	CASSLRSNTEAFF
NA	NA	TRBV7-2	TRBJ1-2	TGTGCCAGCAGCTTAGCGATTCTGTATGGCTACACCTTC	CASSLAILYGYTF
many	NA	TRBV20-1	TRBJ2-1	TGCAGTGCTATCCCCGTGAGCTCCTACAATGAGCAGTTCTTC	CSAIPVSSYNEQFF
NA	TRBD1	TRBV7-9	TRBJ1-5	TGTGCCAGCAGCTTATACAGGGGCTATAACAATCAGCCCCAGCATTTT	CASSLYRGYNNQPQHF
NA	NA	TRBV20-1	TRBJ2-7	TGCAGTGCTAGAGATATATCTCGAGCGGAGCCAGGCTCCTACGAGCAGTACTTC	CSARDISRAEPGSYEQYF
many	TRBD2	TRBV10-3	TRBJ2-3	TGTGCCATCAGGGCGGGGGACACAGATACGCAGTATTTT	CAIRAGDTDTQYF
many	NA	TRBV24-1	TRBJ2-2	TGTGCCACCAGTGAAAACACCGGGGAGCTGTTTTTT	CATSENTGELFF
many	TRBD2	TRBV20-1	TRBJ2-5	TGCAGTGCTAGAGAGGTCCTCGGGACTAGCGGGAGCTTTCAAGAGACCCAGTACTTC	CSAREVLGTSGSFQETQYF
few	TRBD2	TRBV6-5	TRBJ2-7	TGTGCCAGCAGTACCCGGACTAGCGGGGGGGGATACGAGCAGTACTTC	CASSTRTSGGGYEQYF
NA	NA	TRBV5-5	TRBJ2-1	TGTGCCAGCAGCTTTGGGTACCTGGGGCCAAATGAGCAGTTCTTC	CASSFGYLGPNEQFF
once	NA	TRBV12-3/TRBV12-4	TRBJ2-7	TGTGCCAGCAGTTCGACGGGGTATCGAACCTACGAGCAGTACTTC	CASSSTGYRTYEQYF
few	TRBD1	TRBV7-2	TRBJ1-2	TGTGCCAGCAGCCCGGGACAGGACTATGGCTACACCTTC	CASSPGQDYGYTF
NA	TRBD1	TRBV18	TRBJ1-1	TGTGCCAGCTCACCGGGACAGGGAGAAGCTTTCTTT	CASSPGQGEAFF
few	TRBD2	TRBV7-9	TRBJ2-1	TGTGCCAGCAGCCCATCTAGCGGAGCGAACAATGAGCAGTTCTTC	CASSPSSGANNEQFF
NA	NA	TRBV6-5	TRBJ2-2	TGTGCCAGCAGTTACTCGGCAGAGAACACCGGGGAGCTGTTTTTT	CASSYSAENTGELFF
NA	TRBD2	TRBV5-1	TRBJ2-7	TGCGCCAGCAGCTGGAGCGGGAGTTTCCCCTACGTGCAGTACTTC	CASSWSGSFPYVQYF
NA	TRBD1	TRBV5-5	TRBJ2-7	TGTGCCAGCAGCGGAGACAGGGCCTACGAGCAGTACTTC	CASSGDRAYEQYF
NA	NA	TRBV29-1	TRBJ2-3	TGCAGCGTTGAAGGGAACACAGATACGCAGTATTTT	CSVEGNTDTQYF
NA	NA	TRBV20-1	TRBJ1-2	TGCAGTGCTAGTAGGGCGTATGGCTACACCTTC	CSASRAYGYTF
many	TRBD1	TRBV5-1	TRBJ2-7	TGCGCCAGCAGCCGTATTCGGGGACAGGGAGGCGAGCAGTACTTC	CASSRIRGQGGEQYF
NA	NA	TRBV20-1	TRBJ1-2	TGCAGTGCAAAGCTCGGCTATGGCTACACCTTC	CSAKLGYGYTF
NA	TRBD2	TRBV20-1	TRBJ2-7	TGCAGTGCTGGGACTAGCGGGAGAGGTTCCTACGAGCAGTACTTC	CSAGTSGRGSYEQYF